This T cell receptor (beta chain) stems from a study of T cell responses to AZD1222 COVID-19 vaccine. Only in-frame clones appear in the TCRdb table, and some are missing; sequencing was by immunoSEQ multiplex PCR. Of about 120,000 clones listed, about 86% were seen once; the top ten hold roughly a sixth. Germline CDR1 is SGHTA and CDR2 is FQGNSA. The CDR3 extends over 13 amino acids. Trimming took off 4 bases at V and 1 base at J, with 7 bases between the two ends. This clone was recorded a few times. Its target is not known. Whole-study results and caveats: After two AZD1222 doses, spike-specific TCR breadth and depth rose versus day 0. The repertoires were collected only after the peak T cell response. Baseline testing showed seropositivity in only six AZD1222 recipients.

The sample consisted of peripheral blood, taken 28 days after the second AZD1222 dose. V gene TRBV7-2 combines with J gene TRBJ1-1; D unclear. The receptor's source is an adult who received the AZD1222 COVID-19 vaccine. CDR3 in amino acids: CASSSTTNTEAFF. In nucleotides, the CDR3 is TGTGCCAGCAGCTCGACAACGAACACTGAAGCTTTCTTT. The full variable domain, its missing parts supplied by reference TRBV7-2 and TRBJ1-1, is GAGVSQSPSNKVTEKGKDVELRCDPISGHTALYWYRQSLGQGLEFLIYFQGNSAPDKSGLPSDRFSAERTGGSVSTLTIQRTQQEDSAVYLCASSSTTNTEAFFGQGTRLTVV.